This T cell receptor (beta chain) emerged from a study of human T cells and chemical hapten exposure. Overall study: Small volume differences among pooled libraries mainly caused per-sample TCR yield variation. Study-level findings and limits: No shift was seen in TCRs above 1 in 1000 frequency with DPC sensitization.

V shed 5 bases, J shed 4 bases, and the junction held 7 bases outside the gene matches. The CDR3 totals 15 residues. From germline, CDR1 is LGHDT and CDR2 YNNKEL (reference sequence). For the library, individual cDNA molecules each received unique molecular identifiers. In the original analysis: Sequenced samples showed a median of approximately 96,000 TCRs each, with counts running from approximately 21,000 to 630,000. TCRdb fed the RACE reads into MiXCR, producing one record per CDR3 protein. The V and J calls reflect TCRdb's pipeline rather than the authors' work. Altogether 50,000 to 70,000 distinct CDR3 sequences are present, about 6% being singletons, with the ten largest covering 3% to 4%. Time point: healthy volunteer bleed at 6 weeks. The authors' total RNA extraction used unfractionated whole blood. A remark on this clonotype: Its matching antigen is unknown.

V usage is TRBV3-1 and J usage is TRBJ1-5; 8 positions match TRBD1. The specimen was whole blood. This TCR came from a female donor in good health. Some clones in this sample may be carry-over from other donors' samples. CDR3 region: CASSGQGIGNQPQHF. CDR3 sequence (DNA): TGTGCCAGCAGCGGACAGGGAATTGGGAATCAGCCCCAGCATTTT. Complete variable domain (other parts from reference TRBV3-1 and TRBJ1-5): DTAVSQTPKYLVTQMGNDKSIKCEQNLGHDTMYWYKQDSKKFLKIMFSYNNKELIINETVPNRFSPKSPDKAHLNLHINSLELGDSAVYFCASSGQGIGNQPQHFGDGTRLSIL.